A selection of T cell receptor beta chains follows, all from one sample in a study of blood T cell repertoires in COVID-19. Sequencing was performed with immunoSEQ multiplex PCR; in TCRdb, only in-frame clones are kept and a portion is missing. Of about 91,000 clones listed, 88% are singletons. Sequenced: peripheral blood. The receptors here all came from a woman aged 70 to 79 with acute or convalescent COVID-19. Each CDR3 is given with its conserved first and last residue. Fields, in order: J gene, clone size, D gene, V gene, CDR3 protein, CDR3 DNA. A D gene is named only where the DNA matches it firmly. The size entry is marked missing in some rows and otherwise reads once, few, many or a size class.

TRBJ1-1 | many | TRBD1 | TRBV10-1 | CASSDPGQTGNTEAFF | TGCGCCAGCAGTGACCCGGGACAGACCGGGAACACTGAAGCTTTCTTT
TRBJ1-1 | . | TRBD1 | TRBV19 | CASTPPVNRGTEAFF | TGTGCCAGTACCCCACCGGTCAACAGGGGAACTGAAGCTTTCTTT
TRBJ2-7 | . | TRBD2 | TRBV20-1 | CSASPSGRAIMYEQYF | TGCAGTGCTAGTCCTAGCGGGAGGGCCATTATGTACGAGCAGTACTTC
TRBJ2-7 | once | TRBD2 | TRBV9 | CASSGSGTTYEQYF | TGTGCCAGCAGCGGATCCGGGACTACCTACGAGCAGTACTTC
TRBJ2-2 | . | TRBD1 | TRBV13 | CASSLPSRGLDTGELFF | TGTGCCAGCAGCTTACCCTCGAGGGGGCTGGACACCGGGGAGCTGTTTTTT
TRBJ1-2 | . | TRBD1 | TRBV2 | CASSVSVRGQDGYTF | TGTGCCAGCAGTGTTTCGGTCAGGGGGCAGGATGGCTACACCTTC
TRBJ2-3 | . | . | TRBV24-1 | CATSDSPAIFTDTQYF | TGTGCCACCAGTGACTCCCCCGCGATATTCACAGATACGCAGTATTTT
TRBJ1-1 | . | . | TRBV28 | CASSLGRDTEAFF | TGTGCCAGCAGTTTAGGGAGGGACACTGAAGCTTTCTTT
TRBJ2-6 | . | . | TRBV19 | CASSSRGANVLTF | TGTGCCAGTAGTAGTAGAGGGGCCAACGTCCTGACTTTC
TRBJ1-4 | . | . | TRBV3-1/TRBV3-2 | CASSQGLMSEKLFF | TGTGCCAGCAGCCAAGGTTTGATGAGTGAAAAACTGTTTTTT
TRBJ1-5 | few | TRBD1 | TRBV28 | CASRLTGMNQPQHF | TGTGCCAGCAGACTGACAGGGATGAATCAGCCCCAGCATTTT
TRBJ2-7 | . | . | TRBV15 | CATSRILGELYF | TGTGCCACCAGCAGAATCTTAGGGGAACTGTACTTC
TRBJ1-3 | . | TRBD1 | TRBV7-3 | CASSSPDRSGNTIYF | TGTGCCAGCAGCTCTCCGGACAGGTCTGGAAACACCATATATTTT
TRBJ1-2 | once | . | TRBV27 | CASSLGQATAYGYTF | TGTGCCAGCAGTTTAGGCCAGGCGACCGCCTATGGCTACACCTTC
TRBJ2-3 | . | . | TRBV24-1 | CASGGASTDTQYF | TGTGCCTCAGGAGGAGCTAGCACAGATACGCAGTATTTT
TRBJ1-5 | once | . | TRBV18 | CASSPYTHSNQPQHF | TGTGCCAGCTCACCTTACACACATAGCAATCAGCCCCAGCATTTT
TRBJ2-1 | few | . | TRBV4-1 | CASSQDQGFPYNEQFF | TGCGCCAGCAGCCAAGACCAGGGTTTCCCCTACAATGAGCAGTTCTTC
TRBJ1-2 | . | TRBD1 | TRBV10-3 | CAISESRDRTYGYTF | TGTGCCATCAGTGAGTCGAGGGACAGGACTTATGGCTACACCTTC
TRBJ2-3 | once | TRBD2 | TRBV9 | CASTISGSADTQYF | TGTGCCAGCACCATTAGCGGGAGCGCAGATACGCAGTATTTT
TRBJ2-5 | . | . | TRBV2 | CASARHQQETQYF | TGTGCCAGCGCTCGACATCAACAAGAGACCCAGTACTTC
TRBJ1-1 | . | . | TRBV7-2 | CASSFVDSYTEAFF | TGTGCCAGCAGCTTTGTTGACAGCTACACTGAAGCTTTCTTT
TRBJ2-2 | . | . | TRBV19 | CASSIATGSYTGELFF | TGTGCCAGTAGTATAGCAACAGGGTCTTACACCGGGGAGCTGTTTTTT
TRBJ1-2 | . | . | TRBV5-1 | CASSLDRAYGYTF | TGCGCCAGCAGCTTAGACAGAGCCTATGGCTACACCTTC
TRBJ2-5 | . | TRBD1 | TRBV18 | CASSSGQGQETQYF | TGTGCCAGCTCATCGGGACAGGGGCAAGAGACCCAGTACTTC
TRBJ1-5 | . | . | TRBV2 | CASSSQINQPQHF | TGTGCCAGCAGTAGCCAAATCAATCAGCCCCAGCATTTT
TRBJ2-7 | . | . | TRBV2 | CASTYSSYEQYF | TGTGCCAGCACATACAGTTCCTACGAGCAGTACTTC
TRBJ2-1 | . | TRBD2 | TRBV5-5 | CASSLVVSSGGLRGSNEQFF | TGTGCCAGCAGCTTAGTAGTTTCGAGCGGGGGGCTACGCGGGTCCAATGAGCAGTTCTTC
TRBJ1-2 | . | . | TRBV6-5 | CASSYGAGSIRYGYTF | TGTGCCAGCAGTTACGGGGCGGGAAGCATACGCTATGGCTACACCTTC
TRBJ2-1 | once | TRBD1 | TRBV10-3 | CAISEGDRGASSYNEQFF | TGTGCCATCAGTGAGGGCGACAGGGGAGCTAGCTCCTACAATGAGCAGTTCTTC
TRBJ2-7 | . | . | TRBV29-1 | CSVAQTYEQYF | TGCAGCGTTGCACAGACCTACGAGCAGTACTTC
TRBJ2-7 | . | TRBD2 | TRBV3-1/TRBV3-2 | CASSQAASGTYEQYF | TGTGCCAGCAGCCAAGCGGCTAGCGGGACGTACGAGCAGTACTTC
TRBJ1-1 | . | . | TRBV6-5 | CASSNRASMGKAFF | TGTGCCAGCAGCAACAGGGCGAGTATGGGGAAAGCTTTCTTT
TRBJ2-1 | . | TRBD2 | TRBV29-1 | CSVRGRAGFNEQFF | TGCAGCGTCCGGGGGAGGGCCGGATTCAATGAGCAGTTCTTC
TRBJ2-3 | . | . | TRBV3-1/TRBV3-2 | CASSQVYGTDAGTSTDTQYF | TGTGCCAGCAGCCAAGTCTACGGGACGGACGCGGGGACTAGCACAGATACGCAGTATTTT
TRBJ1-5 | . | . | TRBV28 | CASSFLNQPQHF | TGTGCCAGCAGTTTCCTTAATCAGCCCCAGCATTTT